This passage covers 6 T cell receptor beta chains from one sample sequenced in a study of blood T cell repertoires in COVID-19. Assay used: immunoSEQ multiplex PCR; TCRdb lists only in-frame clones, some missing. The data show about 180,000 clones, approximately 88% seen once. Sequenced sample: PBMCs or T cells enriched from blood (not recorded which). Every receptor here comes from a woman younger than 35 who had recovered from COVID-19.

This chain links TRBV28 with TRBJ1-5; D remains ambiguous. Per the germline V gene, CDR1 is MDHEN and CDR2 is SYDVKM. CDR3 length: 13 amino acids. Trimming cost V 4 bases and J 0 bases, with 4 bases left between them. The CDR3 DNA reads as TGTGCCAGCAGTTCGTATAGCAATCAGCCCCAGCATTTT. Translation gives CASSSYSNQPQHF. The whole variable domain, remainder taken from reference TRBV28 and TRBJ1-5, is DVKVTQSSRYLVKRTGEKVFLECVQDMDHENMFWYRQDPGLGLRLIYFSYDVKMKEKGDIPEGYSVSREKKERFSLILESASTNQTSMYLCASSSYSNQPQHFGDGTRLSIL.

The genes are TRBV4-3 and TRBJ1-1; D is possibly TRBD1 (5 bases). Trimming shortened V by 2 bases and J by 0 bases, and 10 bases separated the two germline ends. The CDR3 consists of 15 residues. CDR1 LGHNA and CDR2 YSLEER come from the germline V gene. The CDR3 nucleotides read TGCGCCAGCAGCCAATCGTCAGGGATGAACACTGAAGCTTTCTTT. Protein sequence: CASSQSSGMNTEAFF.

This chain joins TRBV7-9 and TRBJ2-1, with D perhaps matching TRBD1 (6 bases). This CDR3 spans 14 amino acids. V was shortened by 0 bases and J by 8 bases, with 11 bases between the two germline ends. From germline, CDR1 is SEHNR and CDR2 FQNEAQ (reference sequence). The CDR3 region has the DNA TGTGCCAGCAGCTTAGCAACAGGGCGGGATGAGCAGTTCTTC. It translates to CASSLATGRDEQFF.

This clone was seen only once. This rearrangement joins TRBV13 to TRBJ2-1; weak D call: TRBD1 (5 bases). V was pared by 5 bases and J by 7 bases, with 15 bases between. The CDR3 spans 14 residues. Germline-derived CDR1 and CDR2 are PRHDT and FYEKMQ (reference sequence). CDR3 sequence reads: CASSTETERNEQFF. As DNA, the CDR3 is TGTGCCAGCAGCACCGAGACAGAGAGAAATGAGCAGTTCTTC.

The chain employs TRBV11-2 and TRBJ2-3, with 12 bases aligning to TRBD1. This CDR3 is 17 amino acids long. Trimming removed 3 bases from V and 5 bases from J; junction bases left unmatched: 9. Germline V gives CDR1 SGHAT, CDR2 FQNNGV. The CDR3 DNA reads TGTGCCAGCAGCTTCTCCCGGGACAGGGGGCCGGTAGATACGCAGTATTTT. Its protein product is CASSFSRDRGPVDTQYF.

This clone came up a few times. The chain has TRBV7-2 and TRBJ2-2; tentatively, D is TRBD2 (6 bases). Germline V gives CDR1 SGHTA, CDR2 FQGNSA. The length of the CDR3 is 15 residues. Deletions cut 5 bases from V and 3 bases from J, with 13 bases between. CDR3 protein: CASSPRLGDTGELFF. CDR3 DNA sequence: TGTGCCAGCAGCCCAAGACTAGGGGACACCGGGGAGCTGTTTTTT.